These T cell receptor beta chains were read from a single sample in a study of T-cell reconstitution after alpha-beta-depleted transplantation in children. TCRdb re-analysed the PCR reads in MiXCR, keeping a single row per CDR3 protein. The profile shows about 540,000 distinct CDR3 sequences, around 18% of them singletons. The sequencing here drew on PBMCs from the stem cell graft donor, taken from the stem cell graft. The source is a human donor who donated a stem cell graft to a child with acute lymphoblastic leukemia. The CDR3 runs from the conserved cysteine through the conserved F or W. Fields, in order: D gene, clone size, J gene, V gene, CDR3 protein, CDR3 DNA. The D gene is left open where the match is weak. Only part of the rows carry a size: once, few, many, or a class if the clone is expanded.

. . TRBJ2-1 TRBV2 CASRETSGGWVQFF TGTGCCAGCAGGGAGACTTCTGGGGGATGGGTGCAGTTCTTC
. . TRBJ2-3 TRBV7-9 CASSAGQNTGTDTQYF TGTGCCAGCAGCGCGGGACAGAATACCGGCACAGATACGCAGTATTTT
. few TRBJ1-2 TRBV7-3 CASSLTGAAGYGYTF TGTGCCAGCAGCTTAACTGGGGCGGCGGGCTATGGCTACACCTTC
. . TRBJ2-7 TRBV13 CASSYTSSYEQYF TGTGCCAGCAGCTACACTTCCTCCTACGAGCAGTACTTC
TRBD2 . TRBJ2-3 TRBV20-1 CSASFWDDRGGSTDTQYF TGCAGTGCTAGTTTCTGGGACGATCGCGGGGGAAGCACAGATACGCAGTATTTT
TRBD1 few TRBJ2-7 TRBV12-3/TRBV12-4 CASSLWTGDEQYF TGTGCCAGCAGCCTATGGACAGGGGACGAGCAGTACTTC
TRBD2 few TRBJ2-7 TRBV7-2 CASSFTSGAYEQYF TGTGCCAGCAGTTTTACTAGCGGTGCCTACGAGCAGTACTTC
. . TRBJ2-5 TRBV2 CASSGLKNLGETQYF TGTGCCAGCAGTGGGCTGAAAAACCTGGGGGAGACCCAGTACTTC
TRBD1 few TRBJ2-7 TRBV9 CASSVGAGGFYEQYF TGTGCCAGCAGCGTAGGGGCAGGGGGCTTCTACGAGCAGTACTTC
. . TRBJ1-1 TRBV27 CASSSLTGGETEAFF TGTGCCAGCAGTTCATTGACCGGGGGAGAGACTGAAGCTTTCTTT
TRBD1 . TRBJ2-2 TRBV5-1 CASSLATGYTGELFF TGCGCCAGCAGCTTGGCGACAGGGTACACCGGGGAGCTGTTTTTT
TRBD2 . TRBJ2-1 TRBV18 CASLTSSGSSFLSYNEQFF TGTGCCAGCCTAACAAGTAGCGGGAGTTCTTTTCTCTCCTACAATGAGCAGTTCTTC
. . TRBJ1-5 TRBV30 CAWSVGGSNQPQHF TGTGCCTGGAGCGTGGGTGGGAGCAATCAGCCCCAGCATTTT